Below are 26 T cell receptor beta chains sequenced from a single sample in a study of blood T cell repertoires in COVID-19. Only in-frame clones appear in the TCRdb table, and some are missing; sequencing was by immunoSEQ multiplex PCR. The sample yields 120,000 to 150,000 clones, 88% seen once. Input material: peripheral blood. The receptors originated from a human donor with COVID-19, enrolled during active disease. The donor label of this sample is uncertain.

This clone was recorded a few times. V usage is TRBV2 and J usage is TRBJ1-1; 7 bases are shared with TRBD1. The CDR3 is 14 amino acids. In germline, CDR1 is SNHLY, CDR2 FYNNEI. The V gene end was trimmed by 6 bases and the J gene end by 4 bases; junction bases not matched to a gene: 8. The CDR3 DNA reads as TGTGCCAGCAGGCTGGGACAGCGAATCACTGAAGCTTTCTTT. This codes for CASRLGQRITEAFF.

The chain links TRBV19 to TRBJ1-4, with D uncertain. Trimming cost V 3 bases and J 8 bases, with 25 bases left between them. The V gene's germline CDR1 is LNHDA and CDR2 SQIVND (reference sequence). The CDR3 totals 18 residues. CDR3 sequence (DNA): TGTGCCAGTAGTATCTGGTCTGGGAGCGATTTGGCGGGGGAAAAACTGTTTTTT. Translated, it gives CASSIWSGSDLAGEKLFF.

The genes are TRBV6-2 or TRBV6-3 and TRBJ1-5; TRBD1 aligns across 8 bases. J gave up 5 bases and V 4 bases, and 4 bases lay outside the gene matches. Germline assignment: CDR1 MNHEY and CDR2 SVGEGT. The CDR3 has 14 residues. CDR3 coding DNA: TGTGCCAGCAGTTCAAAGACAGGGGATCAGCCCCAGCATTTT. The encoded protein is CASSSKTGDQPQHF.

The chain employs TRBV6-5 and TRBJ1-6; TRBD1 might be the D (5 bases). The CDR3 is 15 residues long. Per germline, CDR1 MNHEY and CDR2 SVGAGI. V shed 2 bases and J shed 6 bases, with 11 bases lying between them. The CDR3: CASSYDGQGNSPLHF. The CDR3, as DNA: TGTGCCAGCAGTTACGATGGCCAGGGTAATTCACCCCTCCACTTT.

V usage is TRBV4-1 and J usage is TRBJ1-6; a possible D gene is TRBD1 (5 bases). The CDR3 loop spans 16 amino acids. CDR1 MGHRA and CDR2 YSYEKL come from the germline V gene. V was trimmed by 1 base and J by 8 bases, leaving 15 bases between them. The CDR3 DNA is TGCGCCAGCAGCCAAGGGGGGGGTCGAGGGGATTCACCCCTCCACTTT. Translated: CASSQGGGRGDSPLHF.

The chain links TRBV19 to TRBJ2-5; 12 bases agree with TRBD2. The CDR3 length is 16 residues. Germline V gene data show CDR1 as LNHDA and CDR2 as SQIVND (reference sequence). With V trimmed by 3 bases and J by 3 bases, 5 bases remained unmatched. The CDR3 loop is CASSISTSGGEETQYF. CDR3 nucleotide sequence: TGTGCCAGTAGTATTTCGACTAGCGGGGGTGAAGAGACCCAGTACTTC.

This chain joins TRBV24-1 and TRBJ2-1, with D maybe TRBD1 (6 bases). The CDR3 is 15 residues long. The germline V and J ends were trimmed by 3 bases and 6 bases, with 14 bases remaining between them. Germline values: CDR1 KGHDR, CDR2 SFDVKD. The CDR3 sequence: CATSDTGQLRNEQFF. In DNA, the CDR3 is TGTGCCACCAGTGATACAGGACAGCTTCGCAATGAGCAGTTCTTC.

This chain connects TRBV7-3 to TRBJ2-5, with unresolved D. V lost 11 bases and J lost 5, with 18 bases in between. Germline V lookup: CDR1 SGHTA, CDR2 FQGTGA. The CDR3 extends over 13 amino acids. The CDR3 protein is CAAPPLGGETQYF. The CDR3 nucleotides are TGTGCCGCCCCCCCCCTAGGTGGCGAGACCCAGTACTTC.

This chain uses TRBV9 with TRBJ2-1; D is perhaps TRBD1 (6 bases). The CDR3 totals 18 residues. V was shortened by 0 bases and J by 7 bases, with 23 bases between the two germline ends. From germline, CDR1 is SGDLS and CDR2 YYNGEE. CDR3: CASSVGSGVQGWGNEQFF. CDR3 DNA: TGTGCCAGCAGCGTAGGGTCAGGGGTACAGGGATGGGGGAATGAGCAGTTCTTC.

V usage is TRBV9 and J usage is TRBJ2-3; 13 nucleotides match TRBD2. The CDR3 extends over 17 amino acids. The germline V gene encodes CDR1 SGDLS and CDR2 YYNGEE. Trimming removed 0 bases from V and 2 bases from J; junction bases left unmatched: 3. DNA for the CDR3: TGTGCCAGCAGCGTAGGGACTAGCGGGGGCCTCACAGATACGCAGTATTTT. Translating gives CASSVGTSGGLTDTQYF.

In its sample, this clone was seen a few times. The genes are TRBV2 and TRBJ2-5, with D tentatively TRBD2 (6 bases). Germline values: CDR1 SNHLY, CDR2 FYNNEI. V lost 6 bases, J lost 5 bases, and 19 bases lay in between. This CDR3 comprises 15 residues. The CDR3 is CASSQVAHGGETQYF. The CDR3 nucleotides read TGTGCCAGCAGCCAGGTAGCTCACGGGGGTGAGACCCAGTACTTC.

V usage is TRBV11-1 and J usage is TRBJ2-2, with 8 positions matching TRBD2. The CDR3 is 16 residues long. Germline lookup yields CDR1 SGHAT and CDR2 FQDESV (reference sequence). V trimming: 5 bases; J trimming: 7 bases; junction bases outside the gene matches: 12. This CDR3 is CASSRRGSGGVGELFF. CDR3 coding DNA: TGTGCCAGCAGCCGCCGTGGGAGCGGGGGCGTCGGGGAGCTGTTTTTT.

The rearrangement links TRBV19 to TRBJ2-2; D uncertain. The V gene's germline CDR1 is LNHDA and CDR2 SQIVND (reference sequence). V lost 8 bases, J lost 3 bases, and 10 bases lay in between. The CDR3 length is 13 residues. CDR3 amino acids: CASEPLDTGELFF. In nucleotides, the CDR3 is TGTGCCAGTGAGCCATTGGACACCGGGGAGCTGTTTTTT.

V usage is TRBV19 and J usage is TRBJ1-1; 7 nucleotides match TRBD1. The CDR3 loop spans 14 amino acids. Germline CDR1 reads LNHDA; CDR2 reads SQIVND (reference sequence). Germline trimming cut 2 bases from V and 8 bases from J; bases unmatched to any gene: 8. The CDR3 sequence is CASSISRQGVEAFF. The CDR3 DNA sequence: TGTGCCAGTAGTATATCGAGACAGGGCGTGGAAGCTTTCTTT.

This chain joins TRBV18 and TRBJ1-2; TRBD1 matches 7 bases. The CDR3 is 13 residues long. With V trimmed by 4 bases and J by 4 bases, 3 bases remained unmatched. Per the germline V gene, CDR1 is KGHSH and CDR2 is LQKENI. The CDR3 DNA follows: TGTGCCAGCTCACTGGGGGACAGCTATGGCTACACCTTC. Translated: CASSLGDSYGYTF.

This clone has only a few counts. This chain connects TRBV6-5 to TRBJ1-5; 8 positions agree with TRBD1. Germline assignment: CDR1 MNHEY and CDR2 SVGAGI. Germline trimming cut 6 bases from V and 5 bases from J; bases unmatched to any gene: 6. This CDR3 has 14 residues. CDR3 in DNA: TGTGCCAGCAGGCCGGGACAGGTGGATCAGCCCCAGCATTTT. Translated, it gives CASRPGQVDQPQHF.

The chain recombines TRBV5-4 with TRBJ2-2; tentative D call: TRBD1 (5 bases). CDR1 and CDR2 (germline): SGHNT, YYREEE (reference sequence). Trimming removed 9 bases at V and 0 bases at J, with 9 bases between. This CDR3 region has 13 residues. The DNA of the CDR3 is TGTGCCATTCCGACAGCGAACACCGGGGAGCTGTTTTTT. Translating gives CAIPTANTGELFF.

The V and J genes are TRBV7-6 and TRBJ1-4; D gene unclear. CDR1 and CDR2 from the germline V gene are SGHVS and FNYEAQ. The CDR3 loop spans 13 amino acids. V lost 5 bases, J lost 7 bases, and 11 bases lay in between. Written as DNA, the CDR3 is TGTGCCAGCAGCCCCATACAGACTGAAAAACTGTTTTTT. Translation: CASSPIQTEKLFF.

J is TRBJ2-1 and V is TRBV5-4, with 7 bases aligning to TRBD2. The CDR3 contains 16 residues. J lost 0 bases, V lost 3 bases, and 6 bases had no gene match. The germline CDR1 and CDR2 sequences are SGHNT and YYREEE (reference sequence). CDR3 in DNA: TGTGCCAGCAGCTGGGGGGGGACGAGCTCCTACAATGAGCAGTTCTTC. Translating it yields CASSWGGTSSYNEQFF. Filled out from reference TRBV5-4 and TRBJ2-1, the complete variable domain reads ETGVTQSPTHLIKTRGQQVTLRCSSQSGHNTVSWYQQALGQGPQFIFQYYREEENGRGNFPPRFSGLQFPNYSSELNVNALELDDSALYLCASSWGGTSSYNEQFFGPGTRLTVL.

To note about this clone: This same CDR3 is encoded by further DNA sequences in the sample. The chain carries TRBV7-9 and TRBJ1-5; TRBD1 is a possible D gene (5 bases). V was pared by 2 bases and J by 1 base, with 6 bases between. The CDR3 sequence is 14 residues long. Germline lookup yields CDR1 SEHNR and CDR2 FQNEAQ (reference sequence). The CDR3 DNA reads as TGTGCCAGCAGCTTACAGGGAAGCAATCAGCCCCAGCATTTT. Its protein is CASSLQGSNQPQHF.

V is TRBV20-1 and J is TRBJ1-2; D may be TRBD1 (6 bases). Trimming shortened V by 1 base and J by 12 bases, and 12 bases separated the two germline ends. Germline V CDR1 and CDR2: DFQATT, SNEGSKA (reference sequence). CDR3 size: 11 residues. As DNA, the CDR3 is TGCAGTGCTAGAGGTACACAGGGTGACACCTTC. The encoded protein is CSARGTQGDTF.

V gene TRBV3-1 (or the pseudogene TRBV3-2) combines with J gene TRBJ2-3, with 8 bases that match TRBD2. The germline V gene encodes CDR1 LGHDT and CDR2 YNNKEL (reference sequence). V lost 4 bases to trimming and J lost 2 bases; unmatched junction nucleotides: 11. This CDR3 is built from 17 residues. CDR3 sequence: CASSPRGAGGHTDTQYF. As DNA, the CDR3 is TGTGCCAGCAGCCCCCGTGGGGCGGGGGGTCACACAGATACGCAGTATTTT.

This chain joins TRBV11-2 and TRBJ1-1, with 10 bases fitting TRBD1. CDR3 length: 14 amino acids. CDR1 is SGHAT, CDR2 FQNNGV, per germline. The J segment lost 3 bases and the V segment lost 5 bases, leaving 3 bases of the junction unmatched. The CDR3 bases are TGTGCCAGCAGCCGAGGACAGGGGGACACTGAAGCTTTCTTT. Translated: CASSRGQGDTEAFF.

This chain connects TRBV9 to TRBJ2-1; D is possibly TRBD2 (8 bases). The V gene lost 4 bases and the J gene lost 5 bases, with 16 bases spanning the gap. Germline CDR1 and CDR2: SGDLS and YYNGEE. The CDR3 covers 15 residues. The CDR3 here is CASSPGGLVNNEQFF. As DNA, the CDR3 is TGTGCCAGCAGCCCAGGGGGACTAGTGAACAATGAGCAGTTCTTC.

The chain combines TRBV5-4 with TRBJ1-2, with a weak D call TRBD1 (5 bases). The germline gives CDR1 SGHNT, CDR2 YYREEE (reference sequence). Trimming removed 2 bases from V and 5 bases from J, with 13 bases in between. The CDR3 consists of 14 residues. The CDR3 sequence is CASSLPGREYGYTF. CDR3 nucleotide sequence: TGTGCCAGCAGCTTACCAGGGCGTGAGTATGGCTACACCTTC.

V is TRBV19 and J is TRBJ2-1; 7 bases line up with TRBD1. V was clipped by 6 bases and J by 8 bases; unmatched bases: 13. CDR1 and CDR2 (germline): LNHDA, SQIVND (reference sequence). The CDR3 has 15 amino acids. The CDR3 sequence: CASRNPGQIADEQFF. In DNA form, the CDR3 reads TGTGCCAGTAGAAACCCGGGACAGATAGCTGATGAGCAGTTCTTC.